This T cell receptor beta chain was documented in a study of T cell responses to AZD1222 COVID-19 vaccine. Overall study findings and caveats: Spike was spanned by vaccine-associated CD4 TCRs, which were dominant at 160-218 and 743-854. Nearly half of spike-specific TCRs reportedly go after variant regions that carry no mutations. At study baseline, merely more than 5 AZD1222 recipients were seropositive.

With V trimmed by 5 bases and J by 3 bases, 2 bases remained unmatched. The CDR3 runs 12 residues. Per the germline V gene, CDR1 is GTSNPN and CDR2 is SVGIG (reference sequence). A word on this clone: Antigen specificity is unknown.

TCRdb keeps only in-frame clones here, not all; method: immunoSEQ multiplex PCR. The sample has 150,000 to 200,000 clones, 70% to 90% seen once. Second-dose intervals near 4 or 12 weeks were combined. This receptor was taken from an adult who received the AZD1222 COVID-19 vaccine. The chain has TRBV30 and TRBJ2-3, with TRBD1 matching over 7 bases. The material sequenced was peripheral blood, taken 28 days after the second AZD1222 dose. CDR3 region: CAWDRVTDTQYF. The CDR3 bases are TGTGCCTGGGACAGGGTAACAGATACGCAGTATTTT.